This entry lists 3 T cell receptor beta chains sequenced from one sample in a study of graft-versus-host responses after intestinal transplantation. Only in-frame clones appear in the TCRdb table, and some are missing; sequencing was by immunoSEQ multiplex PCR. The sample lists about 14,000 clones; around 33% were seen once. Investigators plated approximately 200,000 CFSE-labeled responder cells together with approximately 200,000 irradiated stimulator cells labeled with violet dye. Material: alloreactive CD8+ T cells from a mixed lymphocyte reaction culture, obtained before intestinal transplant. Noted subset: CFSE-low proliferating T cells sorted from roughly 6-day pre-transplant mixed lymphocyte reaction (GvH or HvG direction). Source of these receptors: a human patient who received an intestinal transplant.

The table lists this clone with a few counts. V usage is TRBV9 and J usage is TRBJ1-1; TRBD1 might be the D (5 bases). Trimming stripped 0 bases from V and 1 base from J, with 10 bases between. This CDR3 contains 15 residues. The V gene's germline CDR1 is SGDLS and CDR2 YYNGEE. The CDR3 bases are TGTGCCAGCAGCGTAGGGGGAGGGGAGAACACTGAAGCTTTCTTT. Residues: CASSVGGGENTEAFF.

V is TRBV7-9 and J is TRBJ2-3; D remains ambiguous. The CDR3 is made up of 13 amino acids. V gave up 4 bases and J gave up 6 bases, with 11 bases separating them. In germline, CDR1 is SEHNR, CDR2 FQNEAQ (reference sequence). The CDR3 loop is CASSSDRVDTQYF. The CDR3 DNA is TGTGCCAGCAGCTCCGACCGGGTGGATACGCAGTATTTT.

The chain is built from TRBV7-2 and TRBJ1-4; D possibly corresponds to TRBD1 (6 bases). The CDR3 loop spans 14 amino acids. The germline V and J ends were trimmed by 5 bases and 6 bases, with 13 bases remaining between them. Germline CDR1 and CDR2: SGHTA and FQGNSA. The CDR3 loop reads CASSDWGLDEKLFF. For the CDR3, the DNA is TGTGCCAGCAGCGATTGGGGGCTGGATGAAAAACTGTTTTTT.